This T cell receptor beta chain was sequenced for a study of blood T cell repertoires in COVID-19. The CDR3 has 16 residues. After removal of 2 bases from V and 4 bases from J, the junction contained 4 bases not matched to a gene. Germline assignment: CDR1 SGHDN and CDR2 FVKESK. As originally analysed: Reference gene primer amplification gave estimated nucleated cell counts. Generated by immunoSEQ multiplex PCR, the TCRdb table keeps only in-frame clones and is missing some. D and trimming come from the DNA, and the V and J calls and clone size come from that table. Found here are around 290,000 clones, approximately 90% of them singletons; the top ten hold over 2%.

This clonotype was obtained from a woman in her 30s with COVID-19, enrolled during active disease. Sequenced input: peripheral blood. The V and J genes are TRBV14 and TRBJ2-1, with 11 bases aligning to TRBD2. The CDR3, as DNA: TGTGCCAGCAGCCAATGGACTAGCGGGTTATACAATGAGCAGTTCTTC. As protein: CASSQWTSGLYNEQFF.